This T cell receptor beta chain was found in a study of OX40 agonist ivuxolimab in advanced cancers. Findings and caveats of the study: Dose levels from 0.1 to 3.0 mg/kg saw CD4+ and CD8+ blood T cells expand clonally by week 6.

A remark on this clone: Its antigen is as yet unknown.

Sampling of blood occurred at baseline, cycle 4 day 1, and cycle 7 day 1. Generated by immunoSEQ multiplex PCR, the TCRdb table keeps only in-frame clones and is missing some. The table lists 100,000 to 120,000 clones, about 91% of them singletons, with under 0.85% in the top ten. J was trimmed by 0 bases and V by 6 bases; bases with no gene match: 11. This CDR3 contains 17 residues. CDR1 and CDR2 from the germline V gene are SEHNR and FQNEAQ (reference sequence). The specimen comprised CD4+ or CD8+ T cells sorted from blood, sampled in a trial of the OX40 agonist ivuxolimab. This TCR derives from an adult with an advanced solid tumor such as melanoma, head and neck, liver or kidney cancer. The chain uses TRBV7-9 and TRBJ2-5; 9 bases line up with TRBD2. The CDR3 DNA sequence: TGTGCCAGCAGGCTTTTAGCGGGAGCGTACGACCAAGAGACCCAGTACTTC. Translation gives CASRLLAGAYDQETQYF.